Below, one TCR beta chain is given with its context. This sample is part of a study of blood T cell repertoires in COVID-19. Sequencing was performed with immunoSEQ multiplex PCR; in TCRdb, only in-frame clones are kept and a portion is missing. The sample yields roughly 44,000 clones, approximately 90% seen once. The CDR3 is made up of 13 amino acids. Germline CDR1 reads SNHLY; CDR2 reads FYNNEI. After removal of 5 bases from V and 9 bases from J, the junction contained 6 bases not matched to a gene. The chain employs TRBV2 and TRBJ2-1; 8 nucleotides agree with TRBD1. Sequencing input: peripheral blood. The receptor was isolated from a man older than 75 with acute or convalescent COVID-19. As DNA, the CDR3 is TGTGCCAGCAGTAGTCAGGGGGCGGGTGAGCAGTTCTTC. As protein: CASSSQGAGEQFF.